Following are 12 T cell receptor beta chains from one sample sequenced in a study of preoperative IRX-2 immunotherapy in early breast cancer. Repertoires were generated with immunoSEQ multiplex PCR, while TCRdb's copy carries only in-frame clones and drops some. The sample has under 2,500 clones, roughly two thirds seen once. Treatment indicated: preoperative locoregional IRX-2 cytokine immunotherapy. The source material was tumor tissue, sampled before IRX-2 immunotherapy. The receptors come from a human donor with breast cancer.

J is TRBJ1-4 and V is TRBV19; TRBD1 matches at 7 bases. V lost 2 bases, J lost 4 bases, and 1 base stayed unmatched. Germline V gene lookup returns CDR1 LNHDA and CDR2 SQIVND (reference sequence). The CDR3 has 14 amino acids. The CDR3, as DNA: TGTGCCAGTAGTATACAGGGGGGTAATGAAAAACTGTTTTTT. Its protein product is CASSIQGGNEKLFF.

V gene TRBV7-6 combines with J gene TRBJ1-1; D is possibly TRBD1 (6 bases). V dropped 1 base and J dropped 0 bases, with 18 bases sitting between them. In germline, CDR1 is SGHVS, CDR2 FNYEAQ. The CDR3 covers 18 residues. The CDR3 here is CASSLVRTVGSMNTEAFF. In nucleotides, the CDR3 is TGTGCCAGCAGCTTAGTGAGGACAGTGGGGTCAATGAACACTGAAGCTTTCTTT.

This sequence joins TRBV5-1 and TRBJ2-7; 13 bases fit TRBD2. CDR1 is SGHRS, CDR2 YFSETQ, per germline. This CDR3 contains 19 residues. Unmatched junction bases numbered 13, after V lost 4 bases and J lost 0 bases. The CDR3 protein is CASSPSPGTSGASSYEQYF. The DNA of the CDR3 is TGCGCCAGCAGCCCCTCCCCCGGGACTAGCGGGGCCTCCTCCTACGAGCAGTACTTC.

The chain is built from TRBV4-1 and TRBJ1-1; D call uncertain. CDR3 length: 13 residues. V lost 2 bases and J 1 base, leaving 5 bases between the germline ends. Germline V gene sequence: CDR1 MGHRA, CDR2 YSYEKL. Here the CDR3 reads CASSQQRNTEAFF. Written as DNA, the CDR3 is TGCGCCAGCAGCCAACAGAGGAACACTGAAGCTTTCTTT.

The chain is built from TRBV6-8 and TRBJ2-1, with D possibly being TRBD1 (6 bases). V lost 5 bases, J lost 8 bases, and 16 bases lay in between. Germline CDR1 MNHGY, CDR2 SAAAGT. The CDR3 spans 14 residues. CDR3 bases: TGTGCCAGCAGTGTGGACAGACCTGGGCATGAGCAGTTCTTC. Protein: CASSVDRPGHEQFF.

J is TRBJ1-3 and V is TRBV6-8; 8 bases fit TRBD1. The CDR3 spans 14 residues. V lost 8 bases and J lost 0; bases outside the gene matches: 3. Germline V gene lookup returns CDR1 MNHGY and CDR2 SAAAGT. DNA for the CDR3: TGTGCCAGCTCTGGACAGGGCTCTGGAAACACCATATATTTT. Amino acid sequence: CASSGQGSGNTIYF.

This clone has a handful of counts. The genes are TRBV1 and TRBJ2-3; the D call of TRBD2 is as the table states it, not checked on the DNA. TRBV1 is flagged as a pseudogene. CDR3 length: 14 amino acids. CDR3 nucleotide sequence: TGCGCCAGCAGCCAAGACTCTAGCACAGATACGCAGTATTTT. Translation gives CASSQDSSTDTQYF.

The rearrangement uses TRBV25-1 and TRBJ1-4, with D possibly TRBD1 on 5 matching bases. Germline V lookup: CDR1 MGHDK, CDR2 SYGVNS. The CDR3 is 15 amino acids. V lost 2 bases, J lost 4 bases, and 11 bases lay in between. This chain's CDR3 is CASSETGGVNEKLFF. In DNA, the CDR3 is TGTGCCAGCAGTGAAACAGGCGGGGTTAATGAAAAACTGTTTTTT.

In this sample, this clone turned up a few times. V usage is TRBV10-2 and J usage is TRBJ1-5, with D hard to call. Germline V gives CDR1 WSHSY, CDR2 SAAADI. This CDR3 has 17 amino acids. Trimming cost V 2 bases and J 8 bases, with 22 bases left between them. The CDR3 is CASSETGWEGTSEPQHF. The DNA of the CDR3 is TGCGCCAGCAGTGAGACCGGGTGGGAGGGCACGAGCGAGCCCCAGCATTTT.

This clone was counted a few times. Relative to the germline gene, one junction end is altered; a read error may explain this. The DNA holds an ambiguous or unread base, and X denotes its residue. V is TRBV18 and J is TRBJ1-1; unclear D gene. The CDR3 contains 13 residues. The V gene's germline CDR1 is KGHSH and CDR2 LQKENI. The CDR3 region has the DNA TGTGCCAGCTCATCGGGCAAGAACACTGAAGCTTTYTTT. Its protein product is CASSSGKNTEAXF. The CDR3 in full is CASSSGKNTEAFF. The complete variable domain, with remaining parts taken from reference TRBV18 and TRBJ1-1, reads NAGVMQNPRHLVRRRGQEARLRCSPMKGHSHVYWYRQLPEEGLKFMVYLQKENIIDESGMPKERFSAEFPKEGPSILRIQQVVRGDSAAYFCASSSGKNTEAFFGQGTRLTVV.

The gene calls are TRBV30 and TRBJ2-5, with 7 bases fitting TRBD1. Germline V gene data show CDR1 as GTSNPN and CDR2 as SVGIG (reference sequence). This CDR3 contains 14 residues. Unmatched junction bases numbered 9, after V lost 5 bases and J lost 3 bases. The CDR3: CAWQTGSFEETQYF. The DNA for the CDR3 is TGTGCCTGGCAGACAGGGTCCTTTGAAGAGACCCAGTACTTC.

Within the sample, this clone is large. The chain links TRBV11-3 to TRBJ1-4; 8 bases align to TRBD1. The V and J ends lost 5 bases and 3 bases, in that order; junction bases with no gene match: 5. CDR3 size: 15 residues. Germline values: CDR1 SGHNT, CDR2 YENEEA. This CDR3 is CASSDRQGSNEKLFF. The CDR3 coding sequence is TGTGCCAGCAGCGACCGACAGGGGTCTAATGAAAAACTGTTTTTT.